The rows below give T cell receptor beta chains drawn from one sample of a study of T cell responses to AZD1222 COVID-19 vaccine. The table came from immunoSEQ multiplex PCR; TCRdb's copy has only in-frame clones and leaves some out. The profile shows 75,000 to 100,000 clones, almost 90% of them singletons. The starting material was peripheral blood, obtained on day 0 of AZD1222 vaccination. These receptors were obtained from an adult in good health. The CDR3 runs from the conserved cysteine through the conserved F or W. The order of the fields is clone size, V gene, J gene, D gene, CDR3 DNA, CDR3 protein. A D gene is named only where the DNA matches it firmly. Size tells how often a clone was seen (once, few, many) or the class of an expanded clone, and some rows leave it out.

-,TRBV28,TRBJ2-7,-,TGTGCCAGCAGTTCCGATCGGGAGCAGTACTTC,CASSSDREQYF
-,TRBV28,TRBJ1-2,-,TGTGCCAGCGGGGGTTCCTATGGCTACACCTTC,CASGGSYGYTF
-,TRBV5-6,TRBJ2-7,-,TGTGCCAGCAGCAGGGCCTACGAGCAGTACTTC,CASSRAYEQYF
-,TRBV7-3,TRBJ2-7,-,TGTGCCAGCATGCTTACGGGGGATACCTACGAGCAGTACTTC,CASMLTGDTYEQYF
-,TRBV4-1,TRBJ1-2,TRBD1,TGCGCCAGCAGCCAAGATCAGGGGGGCGGTCCTGATGGCTACACCTTC,CASSQDQGGGPDGYTF
-,TRBV19,TRBJ2-3,-,TGTGCCAGTAGTATGAGCGGTTTAGGTGGAAGGAACACAGATACGCAGTATTTT,CASSMSGLGGRNTDTQYF
-,TRBV5-1,TRBJ2-1,TRBD2,TGCGCCAGCAGCTTGGCCACGGGGGAGGGGTTGGATGAGCAGTTCTTC,CASSLATGEGLDEQFF
-,TRBV27,TRBJ1-1,-,TGTGCCAGCAGTTTTAACCACCTCACTGAAGCTTTCTTT,CASSFNHLTEAFF
-,TRBV7-8,TRBJ2-2,TRBD2,TGTGCCAGCAGCTTACGGCCTAGCGGAGACACCGGGGAGCTGTTTTTT,CASSLRPSGDTGELFF
once,TRBV24-1,TRBJ2-1,-,TGTGCCACCAAGGTGTCCGGGAGCCACAATGAGCAGTTCTTC,CATKVSGSHNEQFF
-,TRBV29-1,TRBJ2-1,TRBD1,TGCAGCGTTGAAGATCGGGACAGAGCCTACAATGAGCAGTTCTTC,CSVEDRDRAYNEQFF
-,TRBV7-2,TRBJ2-7,-,TGTGCCAGCAGCAGAGACTTCTACGAGCAGTACTTC,CASSRDFYEQYF
-,TRBV4-2,TRBJ1-1,-,TGTGCCAGCAGCCAAGAATCCCCCGGCACAGCTGAAGCTTTCTTT,CASSQESPGTAEAFF
-,TRBV7-8,TRBJ2-6,-,TGTGCCAGCAGCTTAGACATAGGCGCTGGGGCCAACGTCCTGACTTTC,CASSLDIGAGANVLTF
-,TRBV7-2,TRBJ2-3,-,TGTGCCAGCAGCTTAATTCAAACACCCACCAAGGAGTATTTT,CASSLIQTPTKEYF
-,TRBV7-2,TRBJ1-5,-,TGTGCCAGCAGCTTAGCGCCAGGTGAAAGCAATCAGCCCCAGCATTTT,CASSLAPGESNQPQHF
once,TRBV6-2/TRBV6-3,TRBJ2-6,-,TGTGCCAGCAGTAAGACGGTCTCTGGGGCCAACGTCCTGACTTTC,CASSKTVSGANVLTF
-,TRBV18,TRBJ2-1,-,TGTGCCAGCCCACCACCGGGGGCCGTCGATGAGCAGTTCTTC,CASPPPGAVDEQFF